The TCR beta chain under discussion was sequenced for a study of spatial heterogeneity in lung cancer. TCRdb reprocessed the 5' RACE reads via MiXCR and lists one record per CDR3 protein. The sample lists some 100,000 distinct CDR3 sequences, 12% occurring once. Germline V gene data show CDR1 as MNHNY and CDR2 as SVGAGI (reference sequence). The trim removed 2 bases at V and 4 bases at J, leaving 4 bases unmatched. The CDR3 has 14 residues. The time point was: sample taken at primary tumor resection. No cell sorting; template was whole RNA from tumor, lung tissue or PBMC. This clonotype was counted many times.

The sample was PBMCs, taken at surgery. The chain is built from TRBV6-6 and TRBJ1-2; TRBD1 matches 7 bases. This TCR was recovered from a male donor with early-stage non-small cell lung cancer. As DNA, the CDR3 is TGTGCCAGCAGTTACGGGCAGGGGGGCTATGGCTACACCTTC. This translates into CASSYGQGGYGYTF.